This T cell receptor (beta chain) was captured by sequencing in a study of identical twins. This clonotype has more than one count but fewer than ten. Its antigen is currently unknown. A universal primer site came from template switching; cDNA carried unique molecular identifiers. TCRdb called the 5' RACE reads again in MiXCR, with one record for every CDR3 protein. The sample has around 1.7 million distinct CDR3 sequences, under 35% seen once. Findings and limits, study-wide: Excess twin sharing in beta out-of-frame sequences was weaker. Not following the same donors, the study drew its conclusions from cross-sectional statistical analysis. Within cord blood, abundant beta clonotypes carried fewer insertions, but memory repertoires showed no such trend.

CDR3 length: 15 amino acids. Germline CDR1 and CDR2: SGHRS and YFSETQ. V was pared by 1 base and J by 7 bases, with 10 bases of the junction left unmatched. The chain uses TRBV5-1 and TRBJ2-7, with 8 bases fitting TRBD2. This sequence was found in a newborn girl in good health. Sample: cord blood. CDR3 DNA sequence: TGCGCCAGCAGCTTGCAGCGGGGGTCCTACAATGAGCAGTACTTC. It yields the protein CASSLQRGSYNEQYF. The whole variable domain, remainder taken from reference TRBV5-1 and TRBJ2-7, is KAGVTQTPRYLIKTRGQQVTLSCSPISGHRSVSWYQQTPGQGLQFLFEYFSETQRNKGNFPGRFSGRQFSNSRSEMNVSTLELGDSALYLCASSLQRGSYNEQYFGPGTRLTVT.